This TCR beta chain was sequenced in a study of naive and memory T cell subsets. General study findings and limits: A few larger clonotypes appeared in naive repertoires, especially CD8, possibly memory cells re-expressing CD45RA. The power law exponent of TCR abundance differed between naive and memory cells.

Overnight CMV lysate stimulation of fresh PBMCs defined donor CMV status by CD4+ IFNgamma. Four subsets defined by CD45RA and CD27 were sorted after CD3, CD4, CD8 and live/dead staining. Trimming removed 4 bases at V and 4 bases at J, with 8 bases between. The CDR3 contains 13 residues. Germline CDR1 MNHEY, CDR2 SVGEGT. An equimolar mix of two oligonucleotides served as the beta constant-region primer for TRBC1 and TRBC2. Ligated cDNA was amplified by four rounds of PCR with nested alpha and beta constant-region primers and SP2. Each CDR3 protein is one row after TCRdb ran MiXCR on the UMI-ligation and nested PCR reads. This sample has 150,000 or so distinct CDR3 sequences, with approximately 24% found just once. This clonotype occurred a few times. What it binds is not known.

The sequence came from a human donor in good health. The chain joins TRBV6-2 or TRBV6-3 to TRBJ2-1, with TRBD1 as a possible D gene (6 bases). Sequenced: naive CD4+ T cells from blood. The CDR3 nucleotides are TGTGCCAGCAGTTTCCAGGGGTACAATGAGCAGTTCTTC. Translated: CASSFQGYNEQFF.